This T cell receptor (beta chain) comes out of a study of blood T cell repertoires in COVID-19. Profiling relied on immunoSEQ multiplex PCR, and the TCRdb table lists in-frame clones only, not all of them. The sample holds under 200,000 clones, less than 85% seen once. Germline lookup yields CDR1 MNHEY and CDR2 SMNVEV (reference sequence). The CDR3 covers 15 residues. V lost 6 bases, J lost 4 bases, and 15 bases lay in between. Sequencing used peripheral blood. The genes are TRBV27 and TRBJ2-2, with D possibly TRBD2 on 5 matching bases. This clonotype was sampled from a woman aged 80 or over with acute or convalescent COVID-19. The CDR3 here is CASRSEGAFTGELFF. The CDR3 DNA reads as TGTGCCAGCAGATCAGAGGGAGCGTTCACCGGGGAGCTGTTTTTT.